The sequence of this T cell receptor (beta chain) was determined in a study of cytomegalovirus exposure and HLA in healthy donors. Looking at the study overall: The study placed 80% to 85% of its roughly 430 genotyped donors in the Caucasian-associated ancestry cluster. Study-level points and caveats: Earlier analysis found most TCR beta V segments productive about 90% or about 30% of the time.

To note about this clone: What it recognizes is unknown.

Use of 60 Vbeta and 13 Jbeta primers characterized the PCR. The table came from immunoSEQ multiplex PCR; TCRdb's copy has only in-frame clones and leaves some out. The table records over 150,000 clones, roughly 70% of them present only once. This clonotype originated in a man aged 25-45 years in good health and CMV-seronegative. Sequenced input: PBMCs.

The CDR3 DNA reads TGCGCCAGCAGCCAAGATCTAGCGGGTGCGACCGGGGAGCTGTTTTTT. Its translation: CASSQDLAGATGELFF. The chain joins TRBV4-3 to TRBJ2-2; TRBD2 matches at 8 bases. CDR3 length: 16 residues. V gave up 0 bases and J gave up 5 bases; unmatched junction bases: 5. Looked up from germline, CDR1 is LGHNA and CDR2 is YSLEER.